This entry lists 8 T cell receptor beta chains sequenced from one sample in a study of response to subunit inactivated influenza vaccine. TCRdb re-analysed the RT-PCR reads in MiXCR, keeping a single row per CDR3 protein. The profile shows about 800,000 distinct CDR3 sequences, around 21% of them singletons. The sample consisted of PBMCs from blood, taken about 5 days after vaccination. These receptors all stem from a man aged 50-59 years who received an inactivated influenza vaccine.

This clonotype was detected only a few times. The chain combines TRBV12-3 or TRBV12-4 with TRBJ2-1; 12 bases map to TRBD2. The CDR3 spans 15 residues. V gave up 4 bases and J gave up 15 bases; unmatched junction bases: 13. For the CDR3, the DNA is TGTGCCAGCAGTTACGGACTAGCGGGACCCCAAGGGGGGTTCTTC. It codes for CASSYGLAGPQGGFF.

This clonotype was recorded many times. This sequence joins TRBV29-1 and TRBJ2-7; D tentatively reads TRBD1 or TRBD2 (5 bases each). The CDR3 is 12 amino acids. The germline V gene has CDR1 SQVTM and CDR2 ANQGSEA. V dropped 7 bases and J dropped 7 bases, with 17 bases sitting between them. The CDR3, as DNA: TGCAGCGCTGTATCCTCCTGGGGGGAGCAGTACTTC. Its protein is CSAVSSWGEQYF.

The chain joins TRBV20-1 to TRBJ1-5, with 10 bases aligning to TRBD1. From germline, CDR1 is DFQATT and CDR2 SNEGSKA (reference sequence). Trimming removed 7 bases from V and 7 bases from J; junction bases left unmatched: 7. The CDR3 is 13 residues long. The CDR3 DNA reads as TGCAGTGTTCCGGGACAGGGGTACCAGCCCCAGCATTTT. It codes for CSVPGQGYQPQHF.

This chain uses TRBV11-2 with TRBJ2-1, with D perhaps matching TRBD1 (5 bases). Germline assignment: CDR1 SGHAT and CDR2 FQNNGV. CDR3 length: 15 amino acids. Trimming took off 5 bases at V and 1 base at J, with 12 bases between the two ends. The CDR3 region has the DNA TGTGCCAGCAGCCGTACCAGGGTGTCCTACAATGAGCAGTTCTTC. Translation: CASSRTRVSYNEQFF.

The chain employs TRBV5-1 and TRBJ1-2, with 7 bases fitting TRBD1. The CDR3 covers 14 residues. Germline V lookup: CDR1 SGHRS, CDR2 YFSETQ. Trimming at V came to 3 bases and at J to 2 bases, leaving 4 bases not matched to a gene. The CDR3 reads CASSSGQINYGYTF. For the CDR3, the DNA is TGCGCCAGCAGCTCGGGACAGATCAACTATGGCTACACCTTC.

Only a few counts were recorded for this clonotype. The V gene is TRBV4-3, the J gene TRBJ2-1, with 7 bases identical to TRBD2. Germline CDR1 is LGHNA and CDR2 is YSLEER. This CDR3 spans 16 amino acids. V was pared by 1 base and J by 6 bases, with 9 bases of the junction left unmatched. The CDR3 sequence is CASSQVRWEGRNEQFF. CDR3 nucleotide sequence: TGCGCCAGCAGCCAAGTTAGGTGGGAGGGCCGCAATGAGCAGTTCTTC.

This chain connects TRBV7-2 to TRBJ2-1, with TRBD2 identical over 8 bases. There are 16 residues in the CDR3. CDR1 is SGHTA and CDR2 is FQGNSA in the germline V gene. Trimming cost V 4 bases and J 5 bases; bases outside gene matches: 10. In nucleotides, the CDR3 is TGTGCCAGCAGCTGGAGGGTAGCGGGGAGCAACAATGAGCAGTTCTTC. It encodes CASSWRVAGSNNEQFF.

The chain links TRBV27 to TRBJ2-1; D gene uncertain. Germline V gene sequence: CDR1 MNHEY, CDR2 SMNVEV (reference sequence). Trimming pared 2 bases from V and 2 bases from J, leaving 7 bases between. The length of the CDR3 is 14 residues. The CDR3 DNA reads TGTGCCAGCAGTTTAAGGAGAACCTACAATGAGCAGTTCTTC. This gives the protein CASSLRRTYNEQFF.